The 3 T cell receptor beta chains listed next were all sequenced from one sample in a study of shared clonotypes between healthy human individuals. Measured with immunoSEQ multiplex PCR; TCRdb has only the in-frame clones, and not every one. The sample includes under 850,000 clones, over 55% seen only once; the top ten take more than 1.5%. Sample: memory CD4+ T cells sorted from blood. Subset of the sample: CD45RA-negative fraction. The receptors shown here come from a woman aged 30 to 39 in good health.

This rearrangement joins TRBV5-6 to TRBJ1-2; no firm D call. This CDR3 contains 16 residues. The ends were cut back, 4 bases at V and 4 bases at J, with 20 bases in the middle. CDR1 and CDR2 from the germline V gene are SGHDT and YYEEEE. CDR3 in DNA: TGTGCCAGCAGCCCAGGACCCGTGGCAGGCTCCTATGGCTACACCTTC. It codes for CASSPGPVAGSYGYTF.

The chain carries TRBV6-1 and TRBJ2-7, with TRBD1 matching 9 bases. V gave up 6 bases and J gave up 4 bases; unmatched junction bases: 7. This CDR3 has 14 amino acids. CDR1 is MNHNS and CDR2 is SASEGT in the germline V gene. The CDR3 DNA reads TGTGCCAGCAGCGCGCCGGACAGGGGTTACGAGCAGTACTTC. Its protein is CASSAPDRGYEQYF.

CDR3 loop: CASRPAGLPEQYF. The CDR3, as DNA: TGTGCCAGCAGACCTGCAGGCCTACCCGAGCAGTACTTC. V usage is TRBV28 and J usage is TRBJ2-5; D ambiguous. The end of the DNA aligns better with TRBJ2-7, so the J call may be wrong. The length of the CDR3 is 13 residues. Germline-derived CDR1 and CDR2 are MDHEN and SYDVKM.